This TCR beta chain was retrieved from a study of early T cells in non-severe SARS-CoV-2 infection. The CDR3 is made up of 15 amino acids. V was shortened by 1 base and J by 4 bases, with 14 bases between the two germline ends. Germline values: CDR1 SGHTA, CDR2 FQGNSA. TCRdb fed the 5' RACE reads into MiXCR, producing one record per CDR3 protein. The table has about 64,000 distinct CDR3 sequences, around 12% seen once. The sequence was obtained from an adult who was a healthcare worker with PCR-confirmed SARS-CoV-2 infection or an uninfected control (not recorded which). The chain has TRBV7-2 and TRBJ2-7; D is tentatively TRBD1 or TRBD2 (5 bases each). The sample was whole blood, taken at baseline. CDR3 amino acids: CASSLVPGPEYEQYF. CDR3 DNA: TGTGCCAGCAGCTTAGTCCCGGGACCGGAGTACGAGCAGTACTTC.